This entry lists 28 T cell receptor beta chains sequenced from one sample in a study of cytomegalovirus exposure and HLA in healthy donors. Both 60 Vbeta primers and 13 Jbeta primers went into the PCR. The protocol was immunoSEQ multiplex PCR, while the TCRdb copy is restricted to in-frame clones and leaves out a portion. Among about 150,000 clones listed, about 61% were seen once. Source material: PBMCs. These receptors were obtained from a woman aged 40 to 50 in good health and CMV-seronegative.

This chain links TRBV28 with TRBJ2-3; 8 bases agree with TRBD1. CDR1 MDHEN and CDR2 SYDVKM come from the germline V gene. V was clipped by 6 bases and J by 5 bases; unmatched bases: 10. The CDR3 covers 15 residues. Here the CDR3 reads CASSKDRVRLDTQYF. The CDR3 DNA reads as TGTGCCAGCAGCAAGGACAGGGTGCGTTTAGATACGCAGTATTTT. Filled out from reference TRBV28 and TRBJ2-3, the complete variable domain reads DVKVTQSSRYLVKRTGEKVFLECVQDMDHENMFWYRQDPGLGLRLIYFSYDVKMKEKGDIPEGYSVSREKKERFSLILESASTNQTSMYLCASSKDRVRLDTQYFGPGTRLTVL.

This clone was found a few times. V and J are TRBV9 and TRBJ1-4, with 7 bases aligning to TRBD1. The length of the CDR3 is 14 residues. Germline lookup yields CDR1 SGDLS and CDR2 YYNGEE. After removal of 0 bases from V and 4 bases from J, the junction contained 0 bases not matched to a gene. CDR3 sequence (DNA): TGTGCCAGCAGCGTAGCAGGGGGTAATGAAAAACTGTTTTTT. Translating gives CASSVAGGNEKLFF.

V usage is TRBV28 and J usage is TRBJ2-5; possible D gene TRBD2, 6 bases. This CDR3 is 14 amino acids long. Germline CDR1 and CDR2: MDHEN and SYDVKM. Trimming took off 11 bases at V and 0 bases at J, with 16 bases between the two ends. The CDR3 is CAGSPGLNQETQYF. CDR3 DNA: TGTGCCGGATCCCCGGGACTGAACCAAGAGACCCAGTACTTC.

V is TRBV5-1 and J is TRBJ1-4; 8 bases match TRBD1. CDR3 length: 15 residues. The junction had 3 bases not matched to a gene; V was cut back by 0 bases and J by 5 bases. CDR1 SGHRS and CDR2 YFSETQ come from the germline V gene. The CDR3 coding sequence is TGCGCCAGCAGCTTGGACAGGGGGAGGAATGAAAAACTGTTTTTT. It translates to CASSLDRGRNEKLFF.

The genes are TRBV19 and TRBJ1-1; TRBD1 matches 8 bases. Unmatched junction bases numbered 25, after V lost 8 bases and J lost 2 bases. Germline assignment: CDR1 LNHDA and CDR2 SQIVND (reference sequence). This CDR3 has 20 amino acids. The CDR3 DNA is TGTGCCAGTCTACCCTCGCCTGGACAGGGAATAGTTCCAAGTAACACTGAAGCTTTCTTT. Translating it yields CASLPSPGQGIVPSNTEAFF.

The chain combines TRBV28 with TRBJ2-3; D possibly corresponds to TRBD2 (7 bases). The V and J ends lost 7 bases and 2 bases respectively, with 16 bases between them. The germline V gene encodes CDR1 MDHEN and CDR2 SYDVKM. CDR3 size: 15 residues. This CDR3 is CASMEGEGFTDTQYF. The CDR3 DNA reads TGTGCCAGCATGGAGGGGGAGGGATTCACAGATACGCAGTATTTT.

This clone has just a few counts. V and J are TRBV9 and TRBJ2-1, with TRBD2 as a possible D gene (7 bases). CDR3 length: 12 residues. Trimming removed 3 bases at V and 11 bases at J, with 12 bases between. Germline lookup yields CDR1 SGDLS and CDR2 YYNGEE. For the CDR3, the DNA is TGTGCCAGCAGCGCGGGGGGCCCAAAGCAGTTCTTC. Its translation: CASSAGGPKQFF.

In nucleotides, the CDR3 is TGTGCCAGCAGTTACTCTGGCAACTCCTACGAGCAGTACTTC. It encodes CASSYSGNSYEQYF. V is TRBV6-5 and J is TRBJ2-7; D remains unclear. V gave up 0 bases and J gave up 0 bases, with 6 bases separating them. Per the germline V gene, CDR1 is MNHEY and CDR2 is SVGAGI. There are 14 residues in the CDR3.

The J gene is TRBJ1-6, the V gene TRBV2, with D possibly matching TRBD1 (5 bases). Germline loops: CDR1 SNHLY, CDR2 FYNNEI. Trimming cost V 3 bases and J 9 bases, with 15 bases left between them. The CDR3 sequence is 15 residues long. CDR3 DNA: TGTGCCAGCAGTGAGGAGACGAGTAGGGGTTCACCCCTCCACTTT. Its translation is CASSEETSRGSPLHF.

V and J are TRBV12-5 and TRBJ1-2, with 7 bases matching TRBD1. After removal of 0 bases from V and 1 base from J, the junction contained 8 bases not matched to a gene. This CDR3 contains 17 residues. Germline V gene lookup returns CDR1 LGHNT and CDR2 FRNRAP. CDR3 sequence reads: CASGLVPWTGINYGYTF. Written as DNA, the CDR3 is TGTGCTAGTGGTTTGGTACCCTGGACAGGTATTAACTATGGCTACACCTTC. The variable domain in full, completed from reference TRBV12-5 and TRBJ1-2, reads DARVTQTPRHKVTEMGQEVTMRCQPILGHNTVFWYRQTMMQGLELLAYFRNRAPLDDSGMPKDRFSAEMPDATLATLKIQPSEPRDSAVYFCASGLVPWTGINYGYTFGSGTRLTVV.

This clone has only a few counts. Other DNA sequences within the sample encode an identical CDR3. This chain uses TRBV30 with TRBJ1-1; D remains unclear. The CDR3 sequence is 11 residues long. The ends were cut back, 3 bases at V and 7 bases at J, with 9 bases in the middle. Germline CDR1 is GTSNPN and CDR2 is SVGIG (reference sequence). Here the CDR3 reads CAWRSGGEAFF. CDR3 bases: TGTGCCTGGAGATCGGGTGGTGAAGCTTTCTTT. Variable domain in full (rest from reference TRBV30 and TRBJ1-1): SQTIHQWPATLVQPVGSPLSLECTVEGTSNPNLYWYRQAAGRGLQLLFYSVGIGQISSEVPQNLSASRPQDRQFILSSKKLLLSDSGFYLCAWRSGGEAFFGQGTRLTVV.

This clone has more than one count but fewer than ten. At the DNA level, this CDR3 is encoded by other sequences in the same sample as well. The chain recombines TRBV6-1 with TRBJ1-1; D is possibly TRBD1 (6 bases). CDR1 MNHNS and CDR2 SASEGT come from the germline V gene. The V end was cut by 5 bases, the J end by 1 base, with 8 bases between. CDR3 length: 13 amino acids. Here the CDR3 reads CASSWGQNTEAFF. The CDR3 bases are TGTGCCAGCAGTTGGGGACAGAACACTGAAGCTTTCTTT.

This clone was picked up a small number of times. This chain connects TRBV7-2 to TRBJ1-1; the D gene is possibly TRBD1 (5 bases). Germline-derived CDR1 and CDR2 are SGHTA and FQGNSA. Trimming took off 4 bases at V and 1 base at J, with 10 bases between the two ends. This CDR3 comprises 14 residues. The CDR3 bases are TGTGCCAGCAGCTCGACGGGGGGGAACACTGAAGCTTTCTTT. This translates into CASSSTGGNTEAFF.

This clone was detected only a few times. V usage is TRBV15 and J usage is TRBJ1-2, with D possibly being TRBD1 (5 bases). This CDR3 comprises 13 residues. Trimming shortened V by 0 bases and J by 7 bases, and 9 bases separated the two germline ends. The germline V gene has CDR1 LNHNV and CDR2 YYDKDF (reference sequence). DNA for the CDR3: TGTGCCACCAGCAGAGATTATCAGGGTGGCTACACCTTC. Its protein product is CATSRDYQGGYTF. The full variable domain, completed using reference TRBV15 and TRBJ1-2, is DAMVIQNPRYQVTQFGKPVTLSCSQTLNHNVMYWYQQKSSQAPKLLFHYYDKDFNNEADTPDNFQSRRPNTSFCFLDIRSPGLGDTAMYLCATSRDYQGGYTFGSGTRLTVV.

V usage is TRBV29-1 and J usage is TRBJ1-2; a weak D match, TRBD1 (6 bases). The CDR3 consists of 13 residues. Between the trimmed V and J ends, which lost 7 bases and 8 bases, there was a span of 20 bases. Germline V gene lookup returns CDR1 SQVTM and CDR2 ANQGSEA. CDR3 sequence reads: CSAETGAAGGYTF. The CDR3 region has the DNA TGCAGCGCTGAGACAGGTGCAGCGGGGGGCTACACCTTC.

The chain employs TRBV2 and TRBJ1-1; 11 nucleotides agree with TRBD1. CDR1 and CDR2 (germline): SNHLY, FYNNEI. The CDR3 covers 16 residues. J lost 3 bases, V lost 9 bases, and 12 bases had no gene match. The DNA of the CDR3 is TGTGCCAGTGCACCGGGACAGGGGGAGGGGGACACTGAAGCTTTCTTT. Residues: CASAPGQGEGDTEAFF.

The V call is TRBV27, the J call TRBJ2-5, with 9 bases aligning to TRBD1. V lost 5 bases to trimming and J lost 5 bases; unmatched junction nucleotides: 6. Looked up from germline, CDR1 is MNHEY and CDR2 is SMNVEV (reference sequence). This CDR3 is built from 14 residues. The CDR3: CASSPGQGRETQYF. CDR3 coding DNA: TGTGCCAGCAGTCCCGGACAGGGGCGGGAGACCCAGTACTTC.

The chain carries TRBV29-1 and TRBJ1-1, with 8 bases aligning to TRBD1. The germline CDR1 and CDR2 sequences are SQVTM and ANQGSEA. V was pared by 2 bases and J by 3 bases, with 8 bases of the junction left unmatched. The CDR3 has 15 residues. In DNA form, the CDR3 reads TGCAGCGTTGAATTGGCAGGGGGCAGGGACACTGAAGCTTTCTTT. Protein product: CSVELAGGRDTEAFF.

V and J are TRBV19 and TRBJ1-2; no reliable D call. Germline V lookup: CDR1 LNHDA, CDR2 SQIVND (reference sequence). The CDR3 is 12 residues long. With 7 bases removed from V and 4 bases from J, the gap between germline ends came to 10 bases. The CDR3 bases are TGTGCCAGTAACAGACCCCGCTATGGCTACACCTTC. Translated: CASNRPRYGYTF.

This clone occurred a few times. V and J are TRBV20-1 and TRBJ1-1; 9 nucleotides line up with TRBD1. Per germline, CDR1 DFQATT and CDR2 SNEGSKA (reference sequence). The CDR3 extends over 11 amino acids. The V segment lost 4 bases and the J segment 9 bases; nucleotides outside the gene matches: 3. CDR3 loop: CSATGTGQAFF. DNA of the CDR3: TGCAGTGCTACCGGGACAGGGCAAGCTTTCTTT.

The chain uses TRBV25-1 and TRBJ1-2, with unresolved D. V lost 1 base, J lost 1 base, and 10 bases lay in between. CDR1 and CDR2 (germline): MGHDK, SYGVNS. This CDR3 is 15 amino acids long. The CDR3 DNA reads as TGTGCCAGCAGTGAATCTGGGCGGGGTAACTATGGCTACACCTTC. Translation gives CASSESGRGNYGYTF.

This clone turned up a few times. V and J are TRBV6-6 and TRBJ1-1, with a weak D call TRBD1 (5 bases). CDR1 and CDR2 from the germline V gene are MNHNY and SVGAGI (reference sequence). The CDR3 has 13 amino acids. V was shortened by 2 bases and J by 4 bases, with 8 bases between the two germline ends. CDR3 sequence reads: CASSYGGSTEAFF. The CDR3 DNA is TGTGCCAGCAGTTACGGGGGGTCCACTGAAGCTTTCTTT.

The gene calls are TRBV6-5 and TRBJ1-2, with D possibly matching TRBD1 (6 bases). The CDR3 runs to 12 residues. V was shortened by 8 bases and J by 5 bases, with 12 bases between the two germline ends. Germline assignment: CDR1 MNHEY and CDR2 SVGAGI. The CDR3 bases are TGTGCCAGCGGCACAGGGTGGTATGGCTACACCTTC. Translation gives CASGTGWYGYTF.

V gene TRBV2 combines with J gene TRBJ1-6; 7 bases are a match to TRBD1. V lost 10 bases to trimming and J lost 5 bases; unmatched junction nucleotides: 8. CDR3 length: 14 residues. The V gene's germline CDR1 is SNHLY and CDR2 FYNNEI. CDR3 coding DNA: TGTGCCACCGAACCGGACAGGAATAATTCACCCCTCCACTTT. Amino acid sequence: CATEPDRNNSPLHF.

V usage is TRBV10-3 and J usage is TRBJ1-3; D gene ambiguous. The CDR3 runs to 15 residues. Trimming cost V 7 bases and J 2 bases, with 15 bases left between them. Germline-derived CDR1 and CDR2 are ENHRY and SYGVKD. CDR3 in DNA: TGTGCCATCAAGGATCACACGGGAACTGGAAACACCATATATTTT. It specifies CAIKDHTGTGNTIYF.

The rearrangement links TRBV11-1 to TRBJ2-1; TRBD2 might be the D (5 bases). The germline V gene has CDR1 SGHAT and CDR2 FQDESV (reference sequence). There are 11 residues in the CDR3. The V end lost 1 base, the J end lost 12 bases, and 7 bases lay between the germline ends. The CDR3 here is CASSLVEGQFF. CDR3 bases: TGTGCCAGCAGCTTAGTAGAGGGGCAGTTCTTC.

V is TRBV28 and J is TRBJ1-5, with 8 bases that match TRBD1. The V gene's germline CDR1 is MDHEN and CDR2 SYDVKM. The CDR3 spans 16 residues. The trim removed 6 bases at V and 4 bases at J, leaving 11 bases unmatched. The DNA for the CDR3 is TGTGCCAGCAGAGATAGGACAGGGACCTCGAATCAGCCCCAGCATTTT. This translates into CASRDRTGTSNQPQHF.

J is TRBJ2-3 and V is TRBV10-3; perhaps TRBD1 as D (5 bases). Germline V gene lookup returns CDR1 ENHRY and CDR2 SYGVKD. Trimming stripped 3 bases from V and 3 bases from J, with 13 bases between. The CDR3 sequence is 15 residues long. CDR3 amino acids: CAISDPGIGTDTQYF. CDR3 DNA sequence: TGTGCCATCAGTGACCCAGGGATAGGAACAGATACGCAGTATTTT.